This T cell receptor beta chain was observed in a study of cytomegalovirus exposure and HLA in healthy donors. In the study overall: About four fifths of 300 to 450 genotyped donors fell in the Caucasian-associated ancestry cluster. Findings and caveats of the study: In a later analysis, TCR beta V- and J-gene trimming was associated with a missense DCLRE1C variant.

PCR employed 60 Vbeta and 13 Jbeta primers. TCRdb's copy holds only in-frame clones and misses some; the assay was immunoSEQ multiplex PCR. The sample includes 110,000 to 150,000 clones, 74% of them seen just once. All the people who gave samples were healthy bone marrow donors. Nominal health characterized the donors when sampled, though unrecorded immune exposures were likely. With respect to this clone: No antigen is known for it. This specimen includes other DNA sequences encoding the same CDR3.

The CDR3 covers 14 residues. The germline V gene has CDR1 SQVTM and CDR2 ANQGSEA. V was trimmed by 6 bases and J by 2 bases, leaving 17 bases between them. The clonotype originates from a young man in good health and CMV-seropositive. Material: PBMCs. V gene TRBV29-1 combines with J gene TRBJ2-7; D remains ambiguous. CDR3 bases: TGCAGCGTCCCTAAAGAGGCGCCTCCCTACGAGCAGTACTTC. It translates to CSVPKEAPPYEQYF.